The 2 T cell receptor beta chains in this list originate from one sample, sequenced in a study of CD8 T cells in ankylosing spondylitis. From the 5' RACE reads, TCRdb called clonotypes with MiXCR, one entry per CDR3 protein. The sample shows 220,000 or so distinct CDR3 sequences, over 9.5% of them seen only once. The sequenced sample was blood, either unsorted or a sorted T cell fraction (not recorded which). The origin of the receptors is a male donor with ankylosing spondylitis or in good health (not recorded which).

The sample holds many counts of this clonotype. The rearrangement uses TRBV7-6 and TRBJ2-2; TRBD1 matches at 8 bases. This CDR3 is built from 16 residues. Germline V gives CDR1 SGHVS, CDR2 FNYEAQ. J lost 4 bases, V lost 5 bases, and 9 bases had no gene match. CDR3 protein: CASSPDRTGTTGELFF. The CDR3 DNA is TGTGCCAGCAGCCCAGACCGGACAGGGACCACCGGGGAGCTGTTTTTT.

This clonotype was picked up many times. V is TRBV5-1 and J is TRBJ2-7, with a tentative D call TRBD1 (6 bases). V was pared by 0 bases and J by 0 bases, with 10 bases between. This CDR3 contains 15 residues. Germline lookup yields CDR1 SGHRS and CDR2 YFSETQ. Written as DNA, the CDR3 is TGCGCCAGCAGCTTGGTGGGACAAGTCTCCTACGAGCAGTACTTC. The encoded protein is CASSLVGQVSYEQYF.